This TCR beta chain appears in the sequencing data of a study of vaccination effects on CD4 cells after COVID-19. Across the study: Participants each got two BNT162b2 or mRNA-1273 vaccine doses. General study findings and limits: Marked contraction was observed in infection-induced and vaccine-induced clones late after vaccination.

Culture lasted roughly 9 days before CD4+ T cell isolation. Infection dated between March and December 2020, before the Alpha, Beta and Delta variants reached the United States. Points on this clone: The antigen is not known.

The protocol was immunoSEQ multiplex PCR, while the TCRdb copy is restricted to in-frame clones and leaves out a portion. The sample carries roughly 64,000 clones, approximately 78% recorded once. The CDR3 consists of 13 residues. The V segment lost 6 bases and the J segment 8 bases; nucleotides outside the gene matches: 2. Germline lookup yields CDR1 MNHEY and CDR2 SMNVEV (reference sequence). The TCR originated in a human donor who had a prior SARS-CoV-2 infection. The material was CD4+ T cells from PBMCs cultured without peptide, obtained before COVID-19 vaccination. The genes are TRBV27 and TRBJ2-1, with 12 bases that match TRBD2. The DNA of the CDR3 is TGTGCCAGCAGAGCTAGCGGGGGGGATGAGCAGTTCTTC. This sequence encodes CASRASGGDEQFF.